This record covers a single TCR beta chain. Genomic DNA belonging to each subset was distributed in equal measure over several immunoSEQ plates. The table came from immunoSEQ multiplex PCR; TCRdb's copy has only in-frame clones and leaves some out. This sample yields 740,000 or so clones, of which around 73% are seen a single time; around 1.8% belongs to the top ten. These data belong to a study of shared clonotypes between healthy human individuals. On the study more broadly: CD4 naive cells filled three plates per donor, CD4 memory three, CD8 naive two and CD8 memory one.

The CDR3 length is 16 residues. CDR1 is SGHNT and CDR2 is YYREEE in the germline V gene (reference sequence). V was pared by 5 bases and J by 4 bases, with 11 bases of the junction left unmatched. The source material was memory CD4+ T cells sorted from blood. Subset in this sample: CD45RA-negative fraction. The origin of this receptor is a woman in her twenties or thirties in good health. The rearrangement uses TRBV5-4 and TRBJ2-5, with 10 bases that match TRBD2. CDR3 sequence: CASSPWGSGRAETQYF. In DNA, the CDR3 is TGTGCCAGCAGTCCTTGGGGGAGCGGGAGGGCAGAGACCCAGTACTTC.